These T cell receptor beta chains were read from a single sample in a study of T cells after somatic rescue of genetic block. The protocol was immunoSEQ multiplex PCR, while the TCRdb copy is restricted to in-frame clones and leaves out a portion. The sample yields 60,000 to 75,000 clones, under 95% seen once. The sequencing sample was made of peripheral blood mononuclear cells (PBMCs). The receptors originated from a man aged 35 to 55. CDR3s include the opening cysteine and the closing phenylalanine or tryptophan. The D gene is left open where the match is weak. A row's size may be missing; if present it is once, few, many or a size class.

NA NA TRBJ1-5 TRBV30 CAWSGGNQPQHF TGTGCCTGGAGTGGGGGGAATCAGCCCCAGCATTTT
NA TRBD2 TRBJ2-7 TRBV5-4 CASSFWGGSYEQYF TGTGCCAGCAGCTTTTGGGGGGGATCCTACGAGCAGTACTTC
NA TRBD1 TRBJ1-1 TRBV5-1 CASSAGTGESTEAFF TGCGCCAGCAGCGCTGGGACAGGGGAGTCGACTGAAGCTTTCTTT
NA TRBD2 TRBJ2-7 TRBV25-1 CASSVGGGLYEQYF TGTGCCAGCAGTGTAGGCGGGGGGCTATACGAGCAGTACTTC
NA NA TRBJ2-7 TRBV4-3 CASSRDLLTNEQYF TGCGCCAGCAGCCGGGACTTACTAACGAACGAGCAGTACTTC
NA NA TRBJ2-7 TRBV6-5 CASSYATGYEQYF TGTGCCAGCAGTTACGCGACAGGATACGAGCAGTACTTC
NA NA TRBJ2-3 TRBV14 CASSQVRGGFNTQYF TGTGCCAGCAGCCAAGTGCGCGGGGGCTTCAATACGCAGTATTTT
NA NA TRBJ1-2 TRBV6-5 CASSLVSYGYTF TGTGCCAGCAGCCTCGTCTCCTATGGCTACACCTTC
NA NA TRBJ2-1 TRBV5-6 CASSLGAATYNEQFF TGTGCCAGCAGCTTGGGGGCGGCTACCTACAATGAGCAGTTCTTC
NA NA TRBJ2-1 TRBV5-1 CASSLFPADYNEQFF TGCGCCAGCAGCTTATTCCCTGCGGACTACAATGAGCAGTTCTTC
once TRBD1 TRBJ1-5 TRBV7-9 CASSVTGGNQPQHF TGTGCCAGCAGCGTAACAGGGGGCAATCAGCCCCAGCATTTT
NA NA TRBJ2-5 TRBV10-3 CAISGDQETQYF TGTGCCATCAGTGGGGATCAAGAGACCCAGTACTTC
NA TRBD2 TRBJ2-1 TRBV23-1 CASSQRVAGVNEQFF TGCGCCAGCAGTCAACGGGTAGCGGGAGTAAATGAGCAGTTCTTC
NA TRBD2 TRBJ2-1 TRBV4-1 CASSHPGFGSGGLNEQFF TGCGCCAGCAGCCACCCCGGATTTGGTAGCGGGGGTTTAAATGAGCAGTTCTTC
NA TRBD2 TRBJ2-1 TRBV2 CASSREGHSEQFF TGTGCCAGCTCGCGGGAGGGCCATAGTGAGCAGTTCTTC
NA NA TRBJ2-3 TRBV27 CASSPGRRAGTDTQYF TGTGCCAGCAGTCCCGGTCGGAGGGCTGGCACAGATACGCAGTATTTT
NA TRBD1 TRBJ1-2 TRBV4-1 CASSQEGGQGPYGYTF TGCGCCAGCAGCCAAGAAGGGGGCCAGGGACCATATGGCTACACCTTC